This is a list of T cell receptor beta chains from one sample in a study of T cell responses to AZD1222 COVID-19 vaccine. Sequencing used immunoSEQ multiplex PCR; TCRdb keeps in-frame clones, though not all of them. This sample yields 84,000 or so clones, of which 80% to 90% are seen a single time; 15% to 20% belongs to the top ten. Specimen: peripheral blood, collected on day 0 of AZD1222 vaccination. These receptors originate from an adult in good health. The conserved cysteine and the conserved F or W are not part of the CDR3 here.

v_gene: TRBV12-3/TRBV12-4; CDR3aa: ASGQGLFYGYT
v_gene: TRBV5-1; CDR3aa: ASSPDGQLNTEAF
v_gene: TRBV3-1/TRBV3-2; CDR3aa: ASSQDTREGNYGYT
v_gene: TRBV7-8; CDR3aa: ASSLDRGGYGYT
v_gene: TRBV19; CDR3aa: ASSISDYYNEQF
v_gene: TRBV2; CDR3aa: ASRDTGGPQPQH
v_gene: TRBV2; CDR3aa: ASSARTLNYGYT
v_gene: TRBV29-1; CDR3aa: SVEDLYEQY
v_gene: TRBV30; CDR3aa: AWRPGPGANQPQH
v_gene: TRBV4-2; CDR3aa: ASSQDAEQY
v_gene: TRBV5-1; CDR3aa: ASVKDRARFGETQY
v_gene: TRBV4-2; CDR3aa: ASSQTGEGIYEQY
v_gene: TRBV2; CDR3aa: ASSGGQSQPQH
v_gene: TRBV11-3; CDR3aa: ASSQTGVSSYEQY
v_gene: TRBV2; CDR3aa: ASRGASGGTGELF
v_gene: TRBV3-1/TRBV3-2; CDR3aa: ASSRKAGAYEQY
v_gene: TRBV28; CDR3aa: ASSLTEYINYGYT
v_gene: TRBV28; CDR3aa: ASSPGQGRTF
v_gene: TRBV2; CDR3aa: ASSDSRGNQPQH
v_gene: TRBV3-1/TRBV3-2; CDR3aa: ASSQYQGLHSYEQY
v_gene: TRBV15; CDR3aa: ATSREGVAKNIQY
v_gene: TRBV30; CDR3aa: AWQTGAGNQPQH
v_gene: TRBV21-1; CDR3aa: ASSKEGWPLANIQY
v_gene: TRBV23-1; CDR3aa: ASSPLRAVSSYNEQF
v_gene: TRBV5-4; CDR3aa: ASSSTGSSYNEQF
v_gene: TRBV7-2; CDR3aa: ASSPGQATNEKLF
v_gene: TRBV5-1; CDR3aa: ASSLGPNSNQPQH
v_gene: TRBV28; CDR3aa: ASSRGGPVQPQH
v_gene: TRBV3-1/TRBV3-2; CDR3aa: ASSRGTLGYT
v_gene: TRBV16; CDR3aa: ASSSDGGNSPLH
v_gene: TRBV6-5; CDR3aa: ASRNVWGINEKLF
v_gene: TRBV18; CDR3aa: ASSPSSVETQY
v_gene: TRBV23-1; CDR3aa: ASSLNQGWVEQY
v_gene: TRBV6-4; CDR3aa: ASSAMTSGALGEQF
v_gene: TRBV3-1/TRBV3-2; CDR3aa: ASSQDGRLAYNEQF
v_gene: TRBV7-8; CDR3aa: ASSLAFGLASTGELF
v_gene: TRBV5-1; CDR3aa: ASSLLAGGTNEQF
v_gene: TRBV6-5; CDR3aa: ASLNRDRRNTIY
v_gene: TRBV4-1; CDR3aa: ASRLGGNEDTQY
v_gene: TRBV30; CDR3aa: AWSVKGADTQY
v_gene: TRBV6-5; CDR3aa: ASELGLQETQY
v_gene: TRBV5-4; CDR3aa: ASSLELAADNEQF